Below are 21 T cell receptor beta chains sequenced from a single sample in a study of OX40 agonist ivuxolimab in advanced cancers. Sequenced by immunoSEQ multiplex PCR; TCRdb stores in-frame clones only, minus some. The table shows 50,000 to 65,000 clones, with approximately 80% occurring only once. The input for sequencing was CD4+ or CD8+ T cells sorted from blood, taken in a trial of the OX40 agonist ivuxolimab. Every receptor here comes from an adult with an advanced solid tumor such as melanoma, head and neck, liver or kidney cancer.

Of note for this clone: Other DNA sequences in the same sample also yield this CDR3. This chain uses TRBV5-4 with TRBJ2-3, with 7 nucleotides matching TRBD1. CDR1 SGHNT and CDR2 YYREEE come from the germline V gene (reference sequence). Losses at the gene ends were 0 bases for V and 6 bases for J; bases not matched to a gene: 4. The CDR3 length is 14 residues. CDR3 bases: TGTGCCAGCAGCTTGGGACAGGGTTTCGATACGCAGTATTTT. Encoded protein: CASSLGQGFDTQYF.

The chain is built from TRBV7-9 and TRBJ2-4, with D perhaps being TRBD1 or TRBD2 (5 bases each). The germline CDR1 and CDR2 sequences are SEHNR and FQNEAQ (reference sequence). The V gene lost 6 bases and the J gene lost 0 bases, with 18 bases spanning the gap. This CDR3 comprises 17 residues. CDR3 region: CASRPTQGPLAKNIQYF. The CDR3 DNA sequence: TGTGCCAGCAGGCCTACTCAGGGACCTCTAGCCAAAAACATTCAGTACTTC.

The chain has TRBV7-9 and TRBJ1-6; 9 bases map to TRBD1. Germline V gene sequence: CDR1 SEHNR, CDR2 FQNEAQ (reference sequence). The CDR3 runs to 16 residues. V dropped 0 bases and J dropped 10; count of bases not matched to a gene: 7. The CDR3, as DNA: TGTGCCAGCAGCTTAGCGGGACAGGGTGGGGGCTCACCCCTCCACTTT. It is translated as CASSLAGQGGGSPLHF.

The chain employs TRBV5-4 and TRBJ2-3; possible D gene TRBD2, 6 bases. Between the trimmed V and J ends, which lost 4 bases and 2 bases, there was a span of 17 bases. CDR3 length: 16 amino acids. In germline, CDR1 is SGHNT, CDR2 YYREEE (reference sequence). The CDR3 nucleotides read TGTGCCAGCAGCCCTGGAAGTGGGGGGACCACAGATACGCAGTATTTT. Translation: CASSPGSGGTTDTQYF.

The chain uses TRBV28 and TRBJ2-7; D perhaps matches TRBD2 (6 bases). V shed 6 bases and J shed 0 bases, with 21 bases lying between them. Germline V gives CDR1 MDHEN, CDR2 SYDVKM. The CDR3 runs to 17 residues. The CDR3 protein is CASSSSRSGGSSYEQYV. CDR3 sequence (DNA): TGTGCCAGCAGCTCCTCCCGTTCCGGGGGTTCCTCCTACGAGCAGTACGTC.

The J gene is TRBJ2-7, the V gene TRBV20-1, with D possibly being TRBD1 or TRBD2 (5 bases each). V was clipped by 4 bases and J by 6 bases, with 10 bases between them. The CDR3 has 11 residues. CDR1 is DFQATT, CDR2 SNEGSKA, per germline (reference sequence). DNA of the CDR3: TGCAGTGCTACTCGGGGCGCCGAGCAGTACTTC. This sequence encodes CSATRGAEQYF.

The chain employs TRBV11-2 and TRBJ2-5; maybe TRBD2 (5 bases). CDR3 length: 12 amino acids. Germline assignment: CDR1 SGHAT and CDR2 FQNNGV. With 5 bases removed from V and 5 bases from J, the gap between germline ends came to 9 bases. The CDR3 DNA is TGTGCCAGCAGCACCGAGGGTGAGACCCAGTACTTC. Amino acids: CASSTEGETQYF.

This clone appeared a single time. The genes are TRBV27 and TRBJ2-1, with 7 bases matching TRBD1. With 7 bases clipped from V and 8 bases from J, the junction kept 14 bases outside the gene matches. The V gene's germline CDR1 is MNHEY and CDR2 SMNVEV (reference sequence). CDR3 length equals 15 residues. This CDR3 is CASTPNRGMIDEQFF. The DNA of the CDR3 is TGTGCCAGCACCCCCAACAGGGGAATGATAGATGAGCAGTTCTTC.

The chain combines TRBV5-4 with TRBJ2-2; D remains ambiguous. This CDR3 has 13 residues. CDR1 is SGHNT, CDR2 YYREEE, per germline (reference sequence). The V end was cut by 4 bases, the J end by 7 bases, with 11 bases between. CDR3 in amino acids: CASSAVFGGELFF. Written as DNA, the CDR3 is TGTGCCAGCAGCGCCGTTTTTGGCGGGGAGCTGTTTTTT. The full variable domain, completed using reference TRBV5-4 and TRBJ2-2, is ETGVTQSPTHLIKTRGQQVTLRCSSQSGHNTVSWYQQALGQGPQFIFQYYREEENGRGNFPPRFSGLQFPNYSSELNVNALELDDSALYLCASSAVFGGELFFGEGSRLTVL.

This chain uses TRBV30 with TRBJ1-2, with D possibly being TRBD1 (5 bases). V dropped 0 bases and J dropped 2 bases, with 19 bases sitting between them. Germline CDR1 reads GTSNPN; CDR2 reads SVGIG (reference sequence). The length of the CDR3 is 17 residues. CDR3 protein: CAWSVPRYLRGNYGYTF. The DNA of the CDR3 is TGTGCCTGGAGTGTTCCAAGGTACCTCCGGGGCAACTATGGCTACACCTTC.

The V gene is TRBV7-3, the J gene TRBJ2-3; 10 bases agree with TRBD2. The trim removed 3 bases at V and 7 bases at J, leaving 7 bases unmatched. The CDR3 is 15 amino acids. The V gene's germline CDR1 is SGHTA and CDR2 FQGTGA. CDR3 DNA: TGTGCCAGCAGCTTTTTAGCGGGAGGCCCCAATACGCAGTATTTT. Residues: CASSFLAGGPNTQYF.

The chain has TRBV19 and TRBJ1-5; TRBD1 matches 9 bases. This CDR3 comprises 17 residues. V dropped 1 base and J dropped 2; count of bases not matched to a gene: 6. Germline-derived CDR1 and CDR2 are LNHDA and SQIVND (reference sequence). CDR3 coding DNA: TGTGCCAGTAGTATAGCCCGGGACAGGGTCGGCAATCAGCCCCAGCATTTT. This encodes CASSIARDRVGNQPQHF.

The chain links TRBV5-1 to TRBJ2-3, with D perhaps matching TRBD1 (7 bases). The germline V gene has CDR1 SGHRS and CDR2 YFSETQ. CDR3 length equals 15 residues. Trimming took 4 bases from V and 0 from J, leaving 12 bases between them. CDR3 sequence (DNA): TGCGCCAGCAGCCTACAGGGGACTAGCACAGATACGCAGTATTTT. Its protein is CASSLQGTSTDTQYF.

The CDR3 is CASSLLRDRIFEQYF. CDR3 in DNA: TGTGCCAGCAGTCTCCTCCGGGACAGGATCTTCGAGCAGTACTTC. V is TRBV28 and J is TRBJ2-7; 8 nucleotides match TRBD1. CDR1 is MDHEN and CDR2 is SYDVKM in the germline V gene. V shed 5 bases, J shed 6 bases, and the junction held 12 bases outside the gene matches. The CDR3 sequence is 15 residues long.

The genes are TRBV21-1 and TRBJ1-1; the D call of TRBD1 is as the table states it, not checked on the DNA. TRBV21-1 counts as a pseudogene. The CDR3 contains 16 residues. The CDR3 region is CASSKGTKTGNTEAFF. The CDR3 DNA reads as TGTGCCAGCAGCAAAGGAACGAAGACAGGGAACACTGAAGCTTTCTTT.

The gene calls are TRBV5-4 and TRBJ2-2; D may be TRBD2 (5 bases). Trimming removed 4 bases from V and 0 bases from J, with 13 bases in between. Germline V CDR1 and CDR2: SGHNT, YYREEE (reference sequence). This CDR3 region has 16 residues. The CDR3 DNA follows: TGTGCCAGCAGCGGGTTGGGAGAGGCGAACACCGGGGAGCTGTTTTTT. The encoded protein is CASSGLGEANTGELFF.

The CDR3 coding sequence is TGTGCCAGCAGTCTTAAGGGGCAGTCGGACTACGAGCAGTACTTC. Translating gives CASSLKGQSDYEQYF. The chain links TRBV11-1 to TRBJ2-7; possible D gene TRBD1, 5 bases. Germline V CDR1 and CDR2: SGHAT, FQDESV (reference sequence). The CDR3 is 15 residues long. V lost 6 bases and J 3 bases, leaving 18 bases between the germline ends.

This chain joins TRBV21-1 and TRBJ2-5; the D segment call TRBD1 is taken from the table without a DNA check. TRBV21-1 is flagged as a pseudogene. The CDR3 runs to 14 residues. CDR3 sequence reads: CASSNRTGEETQYF. For the CDR3, the DNA is TGTGCCAGCAGCAACCGGACAGGTGAAGAGACCCAGTACTTC.

The V call is TRBV21-1, the J call TRBJ2-5; the DNA was not used to check the table's D call, TRBD2. The DNA end is more similar to TRBJ2-7, so the J call may be wrong. TRBV21-1 is noted as a pseudogene. The CDR3 sequence is 16 residues long. CDR3 in DNA: TGTGCCAGCAGCAAATGGGGCAGGGAGGACCTCTACGAGCAGTACTTC. It yields the protein CASSKWGREDLYEQYF.

This chain links TRBV30 with TRBJ2-1; D perhaps matches TRBD2 (5 bases). V lost 0 bases and J 7 bases, leaving 13 bases between the germline ends. Germline V gene data show CDR1 as GTSNPN and CDR2 as SVGIG (reference sequence). The CDR3 runs to 14 residues. The CDR3 protein is CAWSVRASGNEQFF. The CDR3, as DNA: TGTGCCTGGAGTGTACGGGCCAGCGGTAATGAGCAGTTCTTC.

A few counts support this clone. The chain's CDR3 is CASSYSGDEQYV. The DNA for the CDR3 is TGTGCCAGCAGTTACTCAGGGGACGAGCAGTACGTC. The chain recombines TRBV6-6 with TRBJ2-7, with D possibly TRBD1 on 5 matching bases. The ends were cut back, 0 bases at V and 5 bases at J, with 5 bases in the middle. CDR1 is MNHNY and CDR2 is SVGAGI in the germline V gene (reference sequence). The CDR3 spans 12 residues.